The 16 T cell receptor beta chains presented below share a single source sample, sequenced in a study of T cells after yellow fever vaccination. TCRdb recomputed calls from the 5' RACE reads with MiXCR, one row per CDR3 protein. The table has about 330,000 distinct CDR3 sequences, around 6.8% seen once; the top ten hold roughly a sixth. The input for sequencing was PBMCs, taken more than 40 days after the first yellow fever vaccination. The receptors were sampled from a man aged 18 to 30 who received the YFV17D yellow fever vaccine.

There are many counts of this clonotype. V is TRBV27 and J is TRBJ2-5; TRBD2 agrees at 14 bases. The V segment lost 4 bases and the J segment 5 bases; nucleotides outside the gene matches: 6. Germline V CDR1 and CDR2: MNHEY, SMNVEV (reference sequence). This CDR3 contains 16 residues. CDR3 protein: CASSSGLAGGLETQYF. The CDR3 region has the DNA TGTGCCAGCAGTTCCGGACTAGCGGGGGGCTTGGAGACCCAGTACTTC.

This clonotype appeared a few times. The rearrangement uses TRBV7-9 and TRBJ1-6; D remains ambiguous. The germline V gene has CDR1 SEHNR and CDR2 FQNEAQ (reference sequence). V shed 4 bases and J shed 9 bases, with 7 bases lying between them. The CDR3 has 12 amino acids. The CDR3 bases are TGTGCCAGCAGCTCCCTTAGTTCACCCCTCCACTTT. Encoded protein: CASSSLSSPLHF.

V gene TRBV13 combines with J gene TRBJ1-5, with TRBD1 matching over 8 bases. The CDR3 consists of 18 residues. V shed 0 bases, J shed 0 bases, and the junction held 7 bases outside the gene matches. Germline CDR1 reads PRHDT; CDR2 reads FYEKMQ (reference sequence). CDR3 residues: CASSLGLQGGNSNQPQHF. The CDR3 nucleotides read TGTGCCAGCAGCTTAGGCCTACAGGGGGGGAATAGCAATCAGCCCCAGCATTTT.

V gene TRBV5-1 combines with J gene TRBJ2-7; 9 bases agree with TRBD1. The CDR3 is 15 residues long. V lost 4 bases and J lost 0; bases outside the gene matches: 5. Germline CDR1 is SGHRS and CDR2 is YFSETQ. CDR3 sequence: CASSHGTGNSYEQYF. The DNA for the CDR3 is TGCGCCAGCAGCCACGGGACAGGGAACTCCTACGAGCAGTACTTC. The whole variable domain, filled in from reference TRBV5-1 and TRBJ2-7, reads KAGVTQTPRYLIKTRGQQVTLSCSPISGHRSVSWYQQTPGQGLQFLFEYFSETQRNKGNFPGRFSGRQFSNSRSEMNVSTLELGDSALYLCASSHGTGNSYEQYFGPGTRLTVT.

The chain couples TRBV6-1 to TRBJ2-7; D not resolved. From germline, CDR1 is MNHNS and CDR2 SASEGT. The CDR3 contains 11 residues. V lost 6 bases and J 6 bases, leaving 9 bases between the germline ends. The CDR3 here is CASSPRTEQYV. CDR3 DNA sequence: TGTGCCAGCAGCCCTCGGACCGAGCAGTACGTC.

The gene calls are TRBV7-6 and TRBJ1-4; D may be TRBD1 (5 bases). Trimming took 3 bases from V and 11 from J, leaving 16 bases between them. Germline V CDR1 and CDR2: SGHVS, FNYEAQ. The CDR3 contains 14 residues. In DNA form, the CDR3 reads TGTGCCAGCAGCTTGGCCCAGGGCCGGGGGAAACTGTTTTTT. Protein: CASSLAQGRGKLFF. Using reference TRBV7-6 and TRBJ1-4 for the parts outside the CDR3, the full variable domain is GAGVSQSPRYKVTKRGQDVALRCDPISGHVSLYWYRQALGQGPEFLTYFNYEAQQDKSGLPNDRFSAERPEGSISTLTIQRTEQRDSAMYRCASSLAQGRGKLFFGSGTQLSVL.

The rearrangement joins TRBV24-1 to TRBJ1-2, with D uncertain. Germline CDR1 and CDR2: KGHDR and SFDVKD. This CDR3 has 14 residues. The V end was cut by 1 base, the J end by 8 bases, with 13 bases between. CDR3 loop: CATSDFATLEGYTF. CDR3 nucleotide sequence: TGTGCCACCAGTGATTTCGCAACCCTCGAGGGCTACACCTTC.

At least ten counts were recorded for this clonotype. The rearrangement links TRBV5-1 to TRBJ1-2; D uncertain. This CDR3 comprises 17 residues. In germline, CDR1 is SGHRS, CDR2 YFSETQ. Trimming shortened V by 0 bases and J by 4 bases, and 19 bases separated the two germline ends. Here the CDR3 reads CASSLEASVNLPYGYTF. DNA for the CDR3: TGCGCCAGCAGCTTGGAGGCATCAGTCAACCTACCCTATGGCTACACCTTC.

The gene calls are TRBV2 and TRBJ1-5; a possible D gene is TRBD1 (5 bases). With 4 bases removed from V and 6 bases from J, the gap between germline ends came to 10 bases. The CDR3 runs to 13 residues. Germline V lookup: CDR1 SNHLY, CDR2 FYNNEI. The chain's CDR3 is CASSVGGGQPQHF. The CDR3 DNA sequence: TGTGCCAGCAGTGTCGGGGGGGGTCAGCCCCAGCATTTT.

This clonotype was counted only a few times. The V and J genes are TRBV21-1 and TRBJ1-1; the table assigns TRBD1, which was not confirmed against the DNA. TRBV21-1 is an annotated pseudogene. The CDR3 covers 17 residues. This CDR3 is CASSKIRGRTTNTEAFF. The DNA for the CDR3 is TGTGCCAGCAGCAAAATCAGAGGCAGGACAACGAACACTGAAGCTTTCTTT.

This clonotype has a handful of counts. The CDR3 spells CASSQDWDTAGYTF. CDR3 DNA: TGCGCCAGCAGCCAAGATTGGGACACAGCCGGCTACACCTTC. The chain uses TRBV4-3 and TRBJ1-2; D is possibly TRBD1 (6 bases). Germline V gene data show CDR1 as LGHNA and CDR2 as YSLEER. Trimming took 0 bases from V and 8 from J, leaving 13 bases between them. The CDR3 is made up of 14 amino acids.

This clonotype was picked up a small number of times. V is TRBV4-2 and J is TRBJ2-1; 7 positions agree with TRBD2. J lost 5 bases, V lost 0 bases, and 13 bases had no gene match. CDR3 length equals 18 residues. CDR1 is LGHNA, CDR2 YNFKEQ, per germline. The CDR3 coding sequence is TGTGCCAGCAGCCAAGAACCCCTGGGGGGGGGATTAAACAATGAGCAGTTCTTC. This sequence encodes CASSQEPLGGGLNNEQFF.

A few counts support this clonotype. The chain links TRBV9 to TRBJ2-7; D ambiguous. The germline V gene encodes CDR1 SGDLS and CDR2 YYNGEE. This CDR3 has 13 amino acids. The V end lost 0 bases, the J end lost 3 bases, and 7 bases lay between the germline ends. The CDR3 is CASSVAPDYEQYF. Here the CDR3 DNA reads TGTGCCAGCAGCGTAGCTCCAGACTACGAGCAGTACTTC.

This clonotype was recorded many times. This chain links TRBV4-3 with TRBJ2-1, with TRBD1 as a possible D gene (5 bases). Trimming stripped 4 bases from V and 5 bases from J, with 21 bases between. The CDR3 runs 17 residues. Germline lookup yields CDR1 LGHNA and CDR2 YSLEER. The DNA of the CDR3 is TGCGCCAGCAGCCCAGGAGTCCCCGCGGACAAGAACAATGAGCAGTTCTTC. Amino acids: CASSPGVPADKNNEQFF.

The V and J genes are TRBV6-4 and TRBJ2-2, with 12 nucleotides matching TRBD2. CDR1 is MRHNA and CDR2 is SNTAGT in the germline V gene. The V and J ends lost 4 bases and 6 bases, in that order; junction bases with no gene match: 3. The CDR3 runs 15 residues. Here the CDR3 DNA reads TGTGCCAGCAGTGGGACTAGCGGGACCTCCGGGGAGCTGTTTTTT. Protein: CASSGTSGTSGELFF.

The CDR3 DNA reads as TGTGCCAGCAGCCCTGCCAGGGCGGATCTCTGGGGCTACACCTTC. As protein: CASSPARADLWGYTF. This chain links TRBV27 with TRBJ1-2; tentatively, D is TRBD1 (5 bases). The CDR3 covers 15 residues. Trimming stripped 6 bases from V and 8 bases from J, with 22 bases between. From germline, CDR1 is MNHEY and CDR2 SMNVEV (reference sequence).